This T cell receptor beta chain was recovered during a study of blood T cell repertoires in COVID-19. Study context: Nucleic acid was either cDNA or gDNA, and it came from T cells, B-cell-depleted T cells, or PBMCs.

With 5 bases clipped from V and 3 bases from J, the junction kept 10 bases outside the gene matches. From germline, CDR1 is SQVTM and CDR2 ANQGSEA. The CDR3 totals 14 residues. Sequencing used immunoSEQ multiplex PCR; TCRdb keeps in-frame clones, though not all of them. The sample has fewer than 250,000 clones, 80% seen once. This rearrangement joins TRBV29-1 to TRBJ2-7, with TRBD2 matching 7 bases. This clonotype originated in a woman between 40 and 50 years old with acute COVID-19. The sample comprised PBMCs or T cells enriched from blood (not recorded which). The CDR3 loop reads CSVSRPGGDYEQYF. CDR3 DNA: TGCAGCGTTTCACGGCCGGGGGGAGACTACGAGCAGTACTTC.